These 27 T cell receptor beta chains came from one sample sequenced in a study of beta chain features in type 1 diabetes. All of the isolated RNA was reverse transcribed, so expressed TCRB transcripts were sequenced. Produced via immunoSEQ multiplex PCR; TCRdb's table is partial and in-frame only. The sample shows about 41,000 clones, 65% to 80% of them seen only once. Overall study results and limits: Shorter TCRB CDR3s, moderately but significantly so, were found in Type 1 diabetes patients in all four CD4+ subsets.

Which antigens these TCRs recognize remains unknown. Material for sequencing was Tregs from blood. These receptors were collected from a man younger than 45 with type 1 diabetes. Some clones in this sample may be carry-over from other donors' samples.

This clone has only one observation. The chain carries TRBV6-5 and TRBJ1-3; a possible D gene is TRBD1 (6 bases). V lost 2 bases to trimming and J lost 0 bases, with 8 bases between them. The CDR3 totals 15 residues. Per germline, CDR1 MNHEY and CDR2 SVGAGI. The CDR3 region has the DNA TGTGCCAGCAGTTACAACAGGGCCTCTGGAAACACCATATATTTT. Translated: CASSYNRASGNTIYF.

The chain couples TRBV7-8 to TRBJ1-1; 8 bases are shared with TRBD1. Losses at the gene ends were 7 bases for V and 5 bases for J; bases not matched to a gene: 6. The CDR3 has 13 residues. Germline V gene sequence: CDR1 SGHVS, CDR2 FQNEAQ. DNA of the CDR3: TGTGCCAGCACCCGGACAGGGCGGACTGAAGCTTTCTTT. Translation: CASTRTGRTEAFF.

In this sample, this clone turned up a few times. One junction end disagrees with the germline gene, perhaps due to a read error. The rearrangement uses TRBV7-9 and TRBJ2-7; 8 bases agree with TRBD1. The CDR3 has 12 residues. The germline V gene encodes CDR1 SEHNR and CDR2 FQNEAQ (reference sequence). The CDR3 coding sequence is TGTGCCAGCAGCCTTTCGTCCAGGGGGCTAGACTTC. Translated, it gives CASSLSSRGLDF.

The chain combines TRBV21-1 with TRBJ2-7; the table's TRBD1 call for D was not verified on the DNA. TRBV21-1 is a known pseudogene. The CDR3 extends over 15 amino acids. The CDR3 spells CATRGRDRVSYEQYF. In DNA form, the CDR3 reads TGTGCCACCCGGGGGAGGGACAGGGTCTCCTACGAGCAGTACTTC.

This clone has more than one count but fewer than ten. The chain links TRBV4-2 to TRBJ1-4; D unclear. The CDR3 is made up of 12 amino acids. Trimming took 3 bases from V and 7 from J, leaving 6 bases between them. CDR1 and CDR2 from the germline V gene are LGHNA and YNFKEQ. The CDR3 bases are TGTGCCAGCAGCCACGCCGGTGAAAAACTGTTTTTT. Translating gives CASSHAGEKLFF.

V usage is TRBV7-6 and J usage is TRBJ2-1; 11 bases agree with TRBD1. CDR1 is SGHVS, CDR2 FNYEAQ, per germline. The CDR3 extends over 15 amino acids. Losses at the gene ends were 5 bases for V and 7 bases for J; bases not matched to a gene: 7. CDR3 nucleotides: TGTGCCAGCAGCCTAGGGGACAGGGGGTGGAATGAGCAGTTCTTC. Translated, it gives CASSLGDRGWNEQFF.

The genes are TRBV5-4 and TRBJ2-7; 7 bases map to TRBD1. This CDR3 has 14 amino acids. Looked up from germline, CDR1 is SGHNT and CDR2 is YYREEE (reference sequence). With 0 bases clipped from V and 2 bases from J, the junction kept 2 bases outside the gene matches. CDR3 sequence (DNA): TGTGCCAGCAGCTTGGGGCAGGGGGCCTACGAGCAGTACTTC. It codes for CASSLGQGAYEQYF.

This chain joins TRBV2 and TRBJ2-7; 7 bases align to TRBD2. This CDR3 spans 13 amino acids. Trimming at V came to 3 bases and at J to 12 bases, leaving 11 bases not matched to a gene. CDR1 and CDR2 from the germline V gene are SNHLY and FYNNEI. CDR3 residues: CASSEGPGGGRYF. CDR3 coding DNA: TGTGCCAGCAGTGAGGGTCCCGGCGGGGGAAGGTACTTC.

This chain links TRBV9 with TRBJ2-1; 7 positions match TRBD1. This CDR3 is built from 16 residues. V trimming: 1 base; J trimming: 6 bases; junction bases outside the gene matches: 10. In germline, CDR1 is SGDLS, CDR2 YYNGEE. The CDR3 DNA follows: TGTGCCAGCAGCGTAACCTTCGGACAGGAGACCAATGAGCAGTTCTTC. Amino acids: CASSVTFGQETNEQFF. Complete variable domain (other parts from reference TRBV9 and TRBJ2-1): DSGVTQTPKHLITATGQRVTLRCSPRSGDLSVYWYQQSLDQGLQFLIQYYNGEERAKGNILERFSAQQFPDLHSELNLSSLELGDSALYFCASSVTFGQETNEQFFGPGTRLTVL.

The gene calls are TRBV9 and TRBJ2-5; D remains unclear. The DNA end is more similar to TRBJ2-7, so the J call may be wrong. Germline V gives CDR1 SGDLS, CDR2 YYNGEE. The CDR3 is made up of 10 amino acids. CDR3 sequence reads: CASSVYEQYF. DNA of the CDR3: TGTGCCAGCAGCGTATACGAGCAGTACTTC.

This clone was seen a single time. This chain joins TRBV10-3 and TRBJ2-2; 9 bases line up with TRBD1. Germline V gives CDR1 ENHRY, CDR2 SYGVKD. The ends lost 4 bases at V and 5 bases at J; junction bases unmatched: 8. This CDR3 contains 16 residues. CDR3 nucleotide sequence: TGTGCCATCAGTGGGCGGGGACAGGGACCTACCGGGGAGCTGTTTTTT. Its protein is CAISGRGQGPTGELFF.

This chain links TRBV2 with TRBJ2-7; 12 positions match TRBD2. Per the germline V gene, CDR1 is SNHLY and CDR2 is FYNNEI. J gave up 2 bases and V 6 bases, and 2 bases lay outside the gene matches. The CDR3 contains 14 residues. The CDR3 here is CASRTSGGAYEQYF. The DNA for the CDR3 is TGTGCCAGCAGGACTAGCGGGGGAGCCTACGAGCAGTACTTC.

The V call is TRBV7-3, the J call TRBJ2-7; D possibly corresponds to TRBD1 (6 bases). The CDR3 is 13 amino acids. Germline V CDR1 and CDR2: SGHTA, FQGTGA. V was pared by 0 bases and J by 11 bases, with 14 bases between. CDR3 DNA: TGTGCCAGCAGCTTAACAATACAGGGAGAGAAGTACTTC. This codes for CASSLTIQGEKYF.

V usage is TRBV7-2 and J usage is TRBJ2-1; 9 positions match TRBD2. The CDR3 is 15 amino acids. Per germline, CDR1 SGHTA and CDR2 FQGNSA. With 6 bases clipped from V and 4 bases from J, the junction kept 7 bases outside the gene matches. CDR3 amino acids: CASRRFAGGYNEQFF. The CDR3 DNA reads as TGTGCCAGCAGACGCTTCGCGGGGGGGTACAATGAGCAGTTCTTC. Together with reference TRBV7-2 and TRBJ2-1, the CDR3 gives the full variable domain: GAGVSQSPSNKVTEKGKDVELRCDPISGHTALYWYRQSLGQGLEFLIYFQGNSAPDKSGLPSDRFSAERTGGSVSTLTIQRTQQEDSAVYLCASRRFAGGYNEQFFGPGTRLTVL.

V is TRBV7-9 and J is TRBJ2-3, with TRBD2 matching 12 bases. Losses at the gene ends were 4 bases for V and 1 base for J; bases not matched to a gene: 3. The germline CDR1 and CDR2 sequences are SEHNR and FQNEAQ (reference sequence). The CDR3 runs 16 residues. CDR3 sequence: CASSYLAGGGTDTQYF. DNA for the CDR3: TGTGCCAGCAGCTACCTAGCGGGGGGGGGCACAGATACGCAGTATTTT.

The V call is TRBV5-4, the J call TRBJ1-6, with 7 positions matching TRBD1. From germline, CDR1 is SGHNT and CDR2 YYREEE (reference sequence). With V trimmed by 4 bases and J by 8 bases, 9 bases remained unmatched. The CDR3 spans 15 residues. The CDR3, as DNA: TGTGCCAGCAGCGCACAGGGGATACCTTATTCACCCCTCCACTTT. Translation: CASSAQGIPYSPLHF.

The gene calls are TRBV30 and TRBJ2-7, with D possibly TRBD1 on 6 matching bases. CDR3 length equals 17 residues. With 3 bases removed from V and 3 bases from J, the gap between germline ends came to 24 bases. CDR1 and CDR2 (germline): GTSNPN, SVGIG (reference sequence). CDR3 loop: CAWSPGIRVAGDYEQYF. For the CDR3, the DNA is TGTGCCTGGAGCCCAGGAATTAGAGTGGCAGGGGACTACGAGCAGTACTTC.

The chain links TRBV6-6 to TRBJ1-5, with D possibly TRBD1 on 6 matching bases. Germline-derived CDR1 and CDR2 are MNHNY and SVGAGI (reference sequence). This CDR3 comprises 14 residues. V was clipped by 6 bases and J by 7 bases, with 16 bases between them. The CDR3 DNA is TGTGCCAGCAGACCCACAGGGTCACCGCAGCCCCAGCATTTT. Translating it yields CASRPTGSPQPQHF.

The CDR3 region has the DNA TGCGCCAGCAGCCAAGGATCGGTCTCTTTCCCCTATCAGCCCCAGCATTTT. Amino acid sequence: CASSQGSVSFPYQPQHF. The chain joins TRBV4-1 to TRBJ1-5; D remains ambiguous. This CDR3 has 17 amino acids. Germline CDR1 MGHRA, CDR2 YSYEKL. Trimming pared 1 base from V and 5 bases from J, leaving 18 bases between.

CDR3 in DNA: TGTGCCACCAGCAGTGGACTCACAGGGGTGAACACTGAAGCTTTCTTT. Its protein product is CATSSGLTGVNTEAFF. The V call is TRBV15, the J call TRBJ1-1, with TRBD1 identical over 7 bases. Germline trimming cut 3 bases from V and 0 bases from J; bases unmatched to any gene: 7. CDR3 length equals 16 residues. The germline V gene has CDR1 LNHNV and CDR2 YYDKDF (reference sequence).

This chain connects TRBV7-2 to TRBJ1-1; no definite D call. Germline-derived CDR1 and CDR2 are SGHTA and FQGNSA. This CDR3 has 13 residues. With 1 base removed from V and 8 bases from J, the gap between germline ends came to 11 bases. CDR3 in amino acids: CASSLGSGREAFF. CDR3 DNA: TGTGCCAGCAGCTTAGGAAGCGGCCGAGAAGCTTTCTTT.

Written as DNA, the CDR3 is TGTGCCAGCAGCTTAGTGGTCGGTGCCGAGCAGTACTTC. Amino acid sequence: CASSLVVGAEQYF. The rearrangement uses TRBV7-2 and TRBJ2-7; no definite D call. Germline V gene data show CDR1 as SGHTA and CDR2 as FQGNSA. V lost 1 base and J lost 6, with 10 bases in between. The CDR3 loop spans 13 amino acids.

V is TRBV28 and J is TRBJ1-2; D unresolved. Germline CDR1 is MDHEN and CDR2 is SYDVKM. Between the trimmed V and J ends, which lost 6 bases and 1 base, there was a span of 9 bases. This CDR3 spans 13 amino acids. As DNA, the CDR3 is TGTGCCAGCAGCCCTAGAAATAACTATGGCTACACCTTC. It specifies CASSPRNNYGYTF.

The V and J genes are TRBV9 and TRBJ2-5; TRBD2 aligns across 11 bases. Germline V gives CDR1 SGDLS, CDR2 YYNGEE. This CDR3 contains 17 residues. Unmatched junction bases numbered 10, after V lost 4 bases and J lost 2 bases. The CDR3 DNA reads TGTGCCAGCAGCTCTACCCTCACTAGCGGGGGACAAGAGACCCAGTACTTC. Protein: CASSSTLTSGGQETQYF.

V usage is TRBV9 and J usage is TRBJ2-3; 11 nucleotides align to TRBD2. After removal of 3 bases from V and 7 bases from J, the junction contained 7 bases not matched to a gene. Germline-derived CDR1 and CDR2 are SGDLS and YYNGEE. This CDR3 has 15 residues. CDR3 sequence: CASSALAGGRNTQYF. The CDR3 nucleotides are TGTGCCAGCAGCGCGTTAGCGGGGGGGCGGAATACGCAGTATTTT.

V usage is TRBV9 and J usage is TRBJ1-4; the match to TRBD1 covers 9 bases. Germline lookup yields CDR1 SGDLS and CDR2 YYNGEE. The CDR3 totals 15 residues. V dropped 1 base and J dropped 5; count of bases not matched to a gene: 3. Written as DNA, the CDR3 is TGTGCCAGCAGCGTAACAGGGGGCGCGAATGAAAAACTGTTTTTT. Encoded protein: CASSVTGGANEKLFF.

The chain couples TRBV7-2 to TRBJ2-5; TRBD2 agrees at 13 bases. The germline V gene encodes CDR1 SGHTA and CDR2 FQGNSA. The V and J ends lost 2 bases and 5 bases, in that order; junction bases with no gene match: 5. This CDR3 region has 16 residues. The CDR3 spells CASSLFLLAGGETQYF. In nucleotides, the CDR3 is TGTGCCAGCAGCTTATTTCTACTAGCGGGGGGGGAGACCCAGTACTTC.